Listed here are 7 T cell receptor beta chains from one sample, sequenced in a study of blood T cell repertoires in COVID-19. Only in-frame clones appear in the TCRdb table, and some are missing; sequencing was by immunoSEQ multiplex PCR. The data show about 430,000 clones, more than 70% seen once. The sample consisted of PBMCs or T cells enriched from blood (not recorded which). All receptors derive from a woman between 18 and 30 years old who had been exposed to COVID-19.

This rearrangement joins TRBV12-3 or TRBV12-4 to TRBJ2-7; D may be TRBD2 (5 bases). The CDR3 spans 11 residues. V dropped 5 bases and J dropped 7 bases, with 9 bases sitting between them. The CDR3 loop reads CASSQKREQYF. CDR3 sequence (DNA): TGTGCCAGCAGTCAGAAGCGGGAGCAGTACTTC.

The chain recombines TRBV28 with TRBJ1-1; the D gene is possibly TRBD1 (5 bases). The CDR3 runs to 12 residues. Germline V gene data show CDR1 as MDHEN and CDR2 as SYDVKM. Trimming took 4 bases from V and 6 from J, leaving 9 bases between them. Here the CDR3 DNA reads TGTGCCAGCAGTTCGGGGGTACCTGAAGCTTTCTTT. Translating gives CASSSGVPEAFF.

The V call is TRBV7-9, the J call TRBJ1-1; TRBD1 agrees at 9 bases. Germline CDR1 and CDR2: SEHNR and FQNEAQ (reference sequence). This CDR3 contains 14 residues. V was pared by 8 bases and J by 1 base, with 5 bases of the junction left unmatched. The CDR3 loop reads CASVRGQGNTEAFF. In DNA form, the CDR3 reads TGTGCCAGCGTTCGGGGACAGGGGAACACTGAAGCTTTCTTT.

This clone came up a few times. This sequence joins TRBV19 and TRBJ2-7, with 8 bases identical to TRBD1. The CDR3 has 15 amino acids. The germline CDR1 and CDR2 sequences are LNHDA and SQIVND (reference sequence). With V trimmed by 1 base and J by 3 bases, 5 bases remained unmatched. The DNA of the CDR3 is TGTGCCAGTAGTATAGGGACAGGGACCCGCTACGAGCAGTACTTC. It yields the protein CASSIGTGTRYEQYF. The full variable domain, with the rest looked up from reference TRBV19 and TRBJ2-7, is DGGITQSPKYLFRKEGQNVTLSCEQNLNHDAMYWYRQDPGQGLRLIYYSQIVNDFQKGDIAEGYSVSREKKESFPLTVTSAQKNPTAFYLCASSIGTGTRYEQYFGPGTRLTVT.

V usage is TRBV7-2 and J usage is TRBJ2-3, with unresolved D. V was shortened by 1 base and J by 4 bases, with 12 bases between the two germline ends. The germline V gene has CDR1 SGHTA and CDR2 FQGNSA. The CDR3 sequence is 15 residues long. The CDR3 nucleotides are TGTGCCAGCAGCTTAGAAGCGTATTCCGCAGATACGCAGTATTTT. It translates to CASSLEAYSADTQYF.

The chain has TRBV29-1 and TRBJ1-6; 10 bases are shared with TRBD1. The CDR3 contains 14 residues. The germline V gene encodes CDR1 SQVTM and CDR2 ANQGSEA. V lost 7 bases, J lost 6 bases, and 6 bases stayed unmatched. CDR3 in DNA: TGCAGCGCCCGACAGGGGGCGATTAATTCACCCCTCCACTTT. Its translation is CSARQGAINSPLHF.

This clone was seen only once. This chain connects TRBV18 to TRBJ1-1; tentatively, D is TRBD1 (6 bases). The CDR3 runs to 12 residues. Per germline, CDR1 KGHSH and CDR2 LQKENI. Trimming removed 5 bases from V and 6 bases from J, with 10 bases in between. The CDR3 DNA is TGTGCCAGCTCAGTACAGGGACCTGAAGCTTTCTTT. Its protein is CASSVQGPEAFF.